Included here is one T cell receptor (beta chain) sequence, with context. What it recognizes is unknown. V dropped 4 bases and J dropped 2; count of bases not matched to a gene: 3. In germline, CDR1 is SGHTA, CDR2 FQGTGA. The CDR3 totals 15 residues. These data are taken from a study of CD4+ T cells in melanoma. The protocol was immunoSEQ multiplex PCR, while the TCRdb copy is restricted to in-frame clones and leaves out a portion. In the table there are some 10,000 clones, 60% to 85% of which are singletons. Notes on the study in general: In melanoma, neoantigen-specific CD4+ T cells reportedly differed in differentiation state. A reported correlation linked neoantigen-specific CD4+ T cells to CD8+, macrophage and B cell function.

This chain joins TRBV7-3 and TRBJ2-1; 9 bases line up with TRBD2. The receptor was isolated from a human donor with melanoma. Sequencing used cells from a culture (not recorded whether cultured in vitro). As DNA, the CDR3 is TGTGCCAGCAGCTGGAGCGGGGGGACCTACAATGAGCAGTTCTTC. Amino acid sequence: CASSWSGGTYNEQFF.